Sequencing of this T cell receptor beta chain was carried out in a study of blood T cells in healthy people across ages. Comment on this clonotype: Its specificity is not known.

The authors ran a second PCR of about 7 to 12 cycles using a sample-barcoded 5' primer and a J-beta primer mix. Each CDR3 protein is one row after TCRdb ran MiXCR on the 5' RACE reads. The repertoire includes hundreds of thousands of distinct CDR3 sequences, around 52% of them detected once, and roughly 14% sits in the top ten. This CDR3 comprises 18 residues. The germline V gene has CDR1 SGHRS and CDR2 YFSETQ. V shed 1 base and J 0 bases; nucleotides not matched to a gene: 8. Broader study findings: Whereas aged donors had fewer naive CD4+ cells, long-lived donors had more of them and higher diversity.

Extracted total RNA amounted to at least 5.5 micrograms for each sample. The chain links TRBV5-1 to TRBJ2-3, with 10 bases fitting TRBD2. The sample comprised blood. The origin of this receptor is a woman of 80 years or more in good health. DNA of the CDR3: TGCGCCAGCAGCTTGTGGCTAGCGGGGGCCACTAGCACAGATACGCAGTATTTT. Protein product: CASSLWLAGATSTDTQYF.